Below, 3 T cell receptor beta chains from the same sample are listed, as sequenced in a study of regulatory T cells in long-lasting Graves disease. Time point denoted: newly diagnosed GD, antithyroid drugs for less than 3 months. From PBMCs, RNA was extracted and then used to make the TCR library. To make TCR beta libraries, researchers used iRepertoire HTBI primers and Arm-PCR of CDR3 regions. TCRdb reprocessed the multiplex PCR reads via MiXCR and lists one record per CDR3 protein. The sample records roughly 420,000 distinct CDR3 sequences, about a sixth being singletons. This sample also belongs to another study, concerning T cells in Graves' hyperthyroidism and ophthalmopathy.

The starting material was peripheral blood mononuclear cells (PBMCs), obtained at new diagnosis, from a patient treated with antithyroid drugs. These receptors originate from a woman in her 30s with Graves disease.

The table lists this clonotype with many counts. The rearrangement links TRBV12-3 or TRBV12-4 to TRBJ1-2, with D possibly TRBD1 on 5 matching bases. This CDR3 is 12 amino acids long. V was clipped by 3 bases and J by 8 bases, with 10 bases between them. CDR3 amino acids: CASSFWDQGYTF. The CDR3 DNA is TGTGCCAGCAGTTTTTGGGACCAGGGCTACACCTTC.

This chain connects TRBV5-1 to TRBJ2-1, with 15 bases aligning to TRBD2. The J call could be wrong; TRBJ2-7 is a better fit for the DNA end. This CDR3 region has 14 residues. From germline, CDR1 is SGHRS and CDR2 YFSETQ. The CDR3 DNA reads TGCGCCAGCAGCCGGACTAGCGGGAGGGCCCGGCAGTACTTC. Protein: CASSRTSGRARQYF.

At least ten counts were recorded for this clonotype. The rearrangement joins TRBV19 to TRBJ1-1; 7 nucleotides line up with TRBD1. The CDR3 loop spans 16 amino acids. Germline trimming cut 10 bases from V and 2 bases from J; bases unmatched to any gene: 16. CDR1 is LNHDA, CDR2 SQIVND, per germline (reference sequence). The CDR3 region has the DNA TGTGCCACAACGCTGATTACCGGGACAGCCAACACTGAAGCTTTCTTT. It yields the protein CATTLITGTANTEAFF.